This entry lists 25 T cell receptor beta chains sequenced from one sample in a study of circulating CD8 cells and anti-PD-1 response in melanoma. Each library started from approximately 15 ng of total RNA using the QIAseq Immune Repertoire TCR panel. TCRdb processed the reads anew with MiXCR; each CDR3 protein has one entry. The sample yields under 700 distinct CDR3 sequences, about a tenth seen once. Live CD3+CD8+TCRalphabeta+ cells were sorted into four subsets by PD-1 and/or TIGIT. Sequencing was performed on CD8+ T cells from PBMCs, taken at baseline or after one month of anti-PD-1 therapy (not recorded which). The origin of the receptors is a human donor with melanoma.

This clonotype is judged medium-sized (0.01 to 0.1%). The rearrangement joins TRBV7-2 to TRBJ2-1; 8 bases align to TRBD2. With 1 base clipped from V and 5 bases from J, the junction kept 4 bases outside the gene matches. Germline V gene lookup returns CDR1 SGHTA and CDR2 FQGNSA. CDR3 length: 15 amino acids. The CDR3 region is CASSLELAEDNEQFF. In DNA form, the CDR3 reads TGTGCCAGCAGCTTAGAACTAGCGGAGGACAATGAGCAGTTCTTC.

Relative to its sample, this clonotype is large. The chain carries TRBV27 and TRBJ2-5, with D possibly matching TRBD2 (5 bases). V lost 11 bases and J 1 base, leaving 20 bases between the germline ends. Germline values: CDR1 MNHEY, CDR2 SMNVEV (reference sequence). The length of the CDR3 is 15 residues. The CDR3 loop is CAAGSGNGVQETQYF. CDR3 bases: TGTGCCGCGGGCAGTGGGAATGGGGTCCAAGAGACCCAGTACTTC.

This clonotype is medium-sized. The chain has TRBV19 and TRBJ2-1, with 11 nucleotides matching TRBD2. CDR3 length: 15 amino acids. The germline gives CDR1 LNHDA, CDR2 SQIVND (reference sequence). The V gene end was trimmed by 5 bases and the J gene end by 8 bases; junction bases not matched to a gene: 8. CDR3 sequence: CASSVTSGSLDEQFF. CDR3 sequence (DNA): TGTGCCAGTAGTGTAACTAGCGGGAGCCTGGATGAGCAGTTCTTC.

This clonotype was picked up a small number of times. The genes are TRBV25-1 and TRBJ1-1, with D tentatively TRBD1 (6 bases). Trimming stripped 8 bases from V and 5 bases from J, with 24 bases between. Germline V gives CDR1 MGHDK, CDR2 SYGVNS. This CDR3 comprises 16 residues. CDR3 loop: CASGGWDRYGGTEAFF. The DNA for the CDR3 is TGTGCCAGCGGGGGCTGGGACCGATATGGGGGTACTGAAGCTTTCTTT.

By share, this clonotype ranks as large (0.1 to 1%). The CDR3 bases are TGTGCCAGCCGGGAAGCCCTAACCAGCTCCTACAATGAGCAGTTCTTC. Protein: CASREALTSSYNEQFF. This chain connects TRBV12-3 or TRBV12-4 to TRBJ2-1, with D possibly TRBD2 on 5 matching bases. Trimming took 8 bases from V and 0 from J, leaving 17 bases between them. CDR3 length: 16 residues.

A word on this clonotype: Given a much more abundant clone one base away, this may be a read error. The CDR3 sequence is CASSQETRALGTQYF. CDR3 coding DNA: TGCGCCAGCAGCCAAGAGACAAGGGCCTTAGGGACCCAGTACTTC. The chain recombines TRBV4-1 with TRBJ2-5, with D hard to call. This CDR3 region has 15 residues. Trimming pared 0 bases from V and 7 bases from J, leaving 15 bases between. CDR1 is MGHRA, CDR2 YSYEKL, per germline.

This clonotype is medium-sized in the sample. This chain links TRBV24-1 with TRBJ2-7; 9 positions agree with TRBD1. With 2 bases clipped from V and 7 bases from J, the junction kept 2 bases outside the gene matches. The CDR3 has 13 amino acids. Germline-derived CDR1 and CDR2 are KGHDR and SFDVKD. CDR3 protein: CATSDSDRGEQYF. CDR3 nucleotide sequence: TGTGCCACCAGTGATTCCGACAGGGGGGAGCAGTACTTC.

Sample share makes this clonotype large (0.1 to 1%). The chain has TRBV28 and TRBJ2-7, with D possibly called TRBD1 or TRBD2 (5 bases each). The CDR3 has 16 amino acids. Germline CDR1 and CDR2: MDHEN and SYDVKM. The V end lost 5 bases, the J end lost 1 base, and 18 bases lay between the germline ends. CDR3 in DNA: TGTGCCAGCAGTCCTCTTGACCTGGGGGTTTCCTACGAGCAGTACTTC. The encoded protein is CASSPLDLGVSYEQYF.

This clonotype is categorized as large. The CDR3 is CASSARDGAAYEQYF. In DNA form, the CDR3 reads TGTGCCAGCAGCGCCCGGGATGGGGCAGCCTACGAGCAGTACTTC. V is TRBV9 and J is TRBJ2-7; D is possibly TRBD1 or TRBD2 (5 bases each). Trimming took 3 bases from V and 2 from J, leaving 15 bases between them. Germline CDR1 is SGDLS and CDR2 is YYNGEE. The CDR3 has 15 amino acids.

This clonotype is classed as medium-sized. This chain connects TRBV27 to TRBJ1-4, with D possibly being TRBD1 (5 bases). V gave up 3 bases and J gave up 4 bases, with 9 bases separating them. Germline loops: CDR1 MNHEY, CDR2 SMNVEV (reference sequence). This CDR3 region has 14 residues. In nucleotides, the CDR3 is TGTGCCAGCAGTTTGTTGAGGGGTAATGAAAAACTGTTTTTT. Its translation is CASSLLRGNEKLFF.

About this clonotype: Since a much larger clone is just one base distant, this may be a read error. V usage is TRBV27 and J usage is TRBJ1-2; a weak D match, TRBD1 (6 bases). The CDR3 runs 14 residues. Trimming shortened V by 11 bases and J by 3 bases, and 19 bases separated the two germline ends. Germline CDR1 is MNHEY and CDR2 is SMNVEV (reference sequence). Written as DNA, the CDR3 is TGTGCCTGCAAGAGAGGGGGGCGAGACTATGGCTACACCTTC. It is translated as CACKRGGRDYGYTF.

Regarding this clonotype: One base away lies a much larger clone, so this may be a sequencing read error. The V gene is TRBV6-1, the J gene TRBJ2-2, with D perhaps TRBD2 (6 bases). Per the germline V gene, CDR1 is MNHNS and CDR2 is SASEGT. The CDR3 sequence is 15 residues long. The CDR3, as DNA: TGTGCCGGCAGTTACTCGGGGGTCGACACCGGGGAGCTGTTTTTT. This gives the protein CAGSYSGVDTGELFF.

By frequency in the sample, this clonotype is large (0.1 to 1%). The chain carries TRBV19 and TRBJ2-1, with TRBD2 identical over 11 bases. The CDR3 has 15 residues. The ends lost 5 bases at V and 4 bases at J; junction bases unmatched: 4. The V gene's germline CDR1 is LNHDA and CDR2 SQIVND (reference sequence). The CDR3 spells CASSVTSGAYNEQFF. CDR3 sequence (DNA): TGTGCCAGTAGTGTGACTAGCGGGGCTTACAATGAGCAGTTCTTC.

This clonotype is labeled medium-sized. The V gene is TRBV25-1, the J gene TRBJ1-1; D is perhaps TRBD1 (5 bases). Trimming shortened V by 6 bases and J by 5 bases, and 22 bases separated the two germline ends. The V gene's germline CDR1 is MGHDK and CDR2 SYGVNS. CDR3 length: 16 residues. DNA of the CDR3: TGTGCCAGCAGGGGCTGGGACCGATATGGGGGTACTGAAGCTTTCTTT. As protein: CASRGWDRYGGTEAFF.

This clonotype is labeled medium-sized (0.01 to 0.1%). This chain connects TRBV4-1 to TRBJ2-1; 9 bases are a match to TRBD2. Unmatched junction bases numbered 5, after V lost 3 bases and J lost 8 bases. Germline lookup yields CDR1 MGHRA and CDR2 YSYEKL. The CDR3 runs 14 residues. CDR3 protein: CASSQAGGQDEQFF. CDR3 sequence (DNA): TGCGCCAGCAGCCAGGCGGGGGGGCAAGATGAGCAGTTCTTC.

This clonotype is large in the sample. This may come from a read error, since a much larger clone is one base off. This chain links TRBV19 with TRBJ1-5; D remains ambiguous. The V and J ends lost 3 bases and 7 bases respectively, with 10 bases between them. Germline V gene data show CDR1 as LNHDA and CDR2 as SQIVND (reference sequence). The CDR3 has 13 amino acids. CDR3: CASSIGGRQPQHF. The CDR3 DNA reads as TGTGCCAGTAGTATCGGAGGAAGGCAGCCCCAGCATTTT.

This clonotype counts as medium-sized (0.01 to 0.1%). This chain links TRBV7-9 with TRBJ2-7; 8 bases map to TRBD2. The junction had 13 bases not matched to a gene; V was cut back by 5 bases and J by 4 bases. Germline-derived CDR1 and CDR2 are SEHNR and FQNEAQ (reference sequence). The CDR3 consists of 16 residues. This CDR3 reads CASSLISTGGLYEQYF. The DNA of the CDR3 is TGTGCCAGCAGCCTGATTTCTACGGGGGGGCTTTACGAGCAGTACTTC.

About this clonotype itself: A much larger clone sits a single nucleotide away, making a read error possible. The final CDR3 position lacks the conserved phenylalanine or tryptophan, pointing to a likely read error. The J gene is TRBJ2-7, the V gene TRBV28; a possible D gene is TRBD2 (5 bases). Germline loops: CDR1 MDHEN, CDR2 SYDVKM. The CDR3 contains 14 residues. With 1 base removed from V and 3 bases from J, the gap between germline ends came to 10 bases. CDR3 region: CASSLLERRYEQYS. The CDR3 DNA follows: TGTGCCAGCAGTTTATTAGAGCGGCGCTACGAGCAGTACTCC.

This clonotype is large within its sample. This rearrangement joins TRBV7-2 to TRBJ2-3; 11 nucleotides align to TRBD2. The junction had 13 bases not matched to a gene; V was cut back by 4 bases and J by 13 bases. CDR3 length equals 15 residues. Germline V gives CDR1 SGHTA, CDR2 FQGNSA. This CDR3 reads CASSSARQLAGGEYF. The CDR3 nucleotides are TGTGCCAGCAGCTCCGCCAGACAGCTAGCGGGGGGAGAGTATTTT.

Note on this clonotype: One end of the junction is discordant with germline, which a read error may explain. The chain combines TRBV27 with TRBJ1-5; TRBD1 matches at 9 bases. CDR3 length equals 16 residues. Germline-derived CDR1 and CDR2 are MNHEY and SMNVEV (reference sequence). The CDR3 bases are TGTGCCGGCAGCTCTTTCGGACAGGGGCGACATCAGCCCCAGCATTTT. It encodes CAGSSFGQGRHQPQHF.

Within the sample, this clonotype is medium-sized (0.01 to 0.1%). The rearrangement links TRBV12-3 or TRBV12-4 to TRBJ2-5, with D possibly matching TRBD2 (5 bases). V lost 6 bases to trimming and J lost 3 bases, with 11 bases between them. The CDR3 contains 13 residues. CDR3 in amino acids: CASRPGLEETQYF. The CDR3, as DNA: TGTGCCAGCAGGCCTGGACTGGAAGAGACCCAGTACTTC.

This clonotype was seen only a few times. This CDR3 is CASSYSRGDGKNTEAFF. CDR3 sequence (DNA): TGTGCCAGCAGTTACTCGAGAGGGGACGGTAAGAACACTGAAGCTTTCTTT. The V and J genes are TRBV6-5 and TRBJ1-1; tentative D call: TRBD1 (5 bases). CDR1 MNHEY and CDR2 SVGAGI come from the germline V gene. Trimming left V 0 bases short and J 1 base short, with 15 bases between. This CDR3 contains 17 residues.

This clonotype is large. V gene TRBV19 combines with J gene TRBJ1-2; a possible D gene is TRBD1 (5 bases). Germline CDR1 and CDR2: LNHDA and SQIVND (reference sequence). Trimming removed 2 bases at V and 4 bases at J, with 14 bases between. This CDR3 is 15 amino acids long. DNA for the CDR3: TGTGCCAGTAGTATAACAGCGTCCAGGGTCTATGGCTACACCTTC. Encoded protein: CASSITASRVYGYTF.

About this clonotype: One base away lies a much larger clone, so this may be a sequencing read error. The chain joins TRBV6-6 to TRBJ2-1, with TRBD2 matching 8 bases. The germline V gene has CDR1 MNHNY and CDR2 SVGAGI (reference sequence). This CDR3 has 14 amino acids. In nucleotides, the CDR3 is TGTGCCAGCAGTTCCCGGACTAGCACGAGTGAGCGGTTCTTC. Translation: CASSSRTSTSERFF.

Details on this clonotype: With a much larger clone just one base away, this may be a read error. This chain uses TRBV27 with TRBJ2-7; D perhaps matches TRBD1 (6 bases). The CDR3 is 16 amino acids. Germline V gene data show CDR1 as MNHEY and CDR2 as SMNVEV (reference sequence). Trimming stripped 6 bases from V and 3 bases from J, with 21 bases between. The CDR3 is CASSPSPGTTFYEQYF. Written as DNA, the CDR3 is TGTGCCAGCAGCCCCAGCCCCGGGACAACTTTCTACGAGCAGTACTTC.